The clone carrying this T cell receptor beta chain was recorded at least ten times. Its antigen is currently unknown. This sample is drawn from a study of regulatory T cells in long-lasting Graves disease. Findings and caveats of the study: Patients with persistent Graves' had lower TCR diversity than newly diagnosed patients.

iRepertoire HTBI primers and Arm-PCR of CDR3 regions built TCR beta libraries. How the authors handled the data: From all samples, identification returned 12 to 15 TRBJ and approximately 62 TRBV segments. TCRdb processed the multiplex PCR reads anew with MiXCR; each CDR3 protein has one entry. Clone size and V and J calls follow TCRdb, not the original study. Of around 500,000 distinct CDR3 sequences detected, around 15% appear once; the ten largest clones hold about 25%. As to time point: newly diagnosed GD, antithyroid drugs for less than 3 months. Extracted RNA from PBMCs served as the source of the TCR library. Germline lookup yields CDR1 MNHEY and CDR2 SVGEGT. This CDR3 comprises 15 residues. The V end was cut by 5 bases, the J end by 5 bases, with 15 bases between. The same data also went into a second study, on T cells in Graves' hyperthyroidism and ophthalmopathy. As that study records: First-round RT-PCR with HTBI primers amplified the TCR CDR3 region. The model forecast ophthalmopathy, anticipating it by a median roughly 6.5 months before onset.

The sample consisted of peripheral blood mononuclear cells (PBMCs), taken at new diagnosis, from a patient treated with antithyroid drugs. The chain links TRBV6-2 or TRBV6-3 to TRBJ2-2; perhaps TRBD1 as D (7 bases). The receptor was derived from a woman aged 40 to 65 with Graves disease. As DNA, the CDR3 is TGTGCCAGCAGTCAGCAGGGGGGCCAGACCGGGGAGCTGTTTTTT. It codes for CASSQQGGQTGELFF.